The rows below give T cell receptor beta chains drawn from one sample of a study of cytomegalovirus exposure and HLA in healthy donors. This table comes from immunoSEQ multiplex PCR, and its TCRdb copy is limited to in-frame clones, with some not included. The table shows about 150,000 clones, with 65% to 85% occurring only once. Sequences were obtained from PBMCs. The receptors derive from a middle-aged woman in good health and CMV-seropositive. CDR3s include the opening cysteine and the closing phenylalanine or tryptophan. The D gene is left open where the match is weak. Clone size is given for some rows only: seen once, a few or many times, or a class if the clone is expanded.

d_call: TRBD1; clone_size: -; v_call: TRBV4-1; j_call: TRBJ2-2; cdr3_length: 18; cdr3_nt: TGCGCCAGCAGCCAAGAAGAAGGAACAGGGGGCTTCACCGGGGAGCTGTTTTTT; cdr3_aa: CASSQEEGTGGFTGELFF
d_call: -; clone_size: -; v_call: TRBV5-6; j_call: TRBJ2-7; cdr3_length: 12; cdr3_nt: TGTGCCAGCGGGGCAGACATCTACGAGCAGTACTTC; cdr3_aa: CASGADIYEQYF
d_call: -; clone_size: -; v_call: TRBV7-3; j_call: TRBJ2-1; cdr3_length: 15; cdr3_nt: TGTGCCAGCAGCTTAAGTAGCGGATCGTACAATGAGCAGTTCTTC; cdr3_aa: CASSLSSGSYNEQFF
d_call: -; clone_size: -; v_call: TRBV4-3; j_call: TRBJ1-5; cdr3_length: 14; cdr3_nt: TGCGCCAGCAGCCAAGATCTCCTAAATCAGCCCCAGCATTTT; cdr3_aa: CASSQDLLNQPQHF
d_call: -; clone_size: -; v_call: TRBV6-4; j_call: TRBJ1-4; cdr3_length: 15; cdr3_nt: TGTGCCAGCAGTGAGGTGATCTGGGGAGACGAAAAACTGTTTTTT; cdr3_aa: CASSEVIWGDEKLFF
d_call: -; clone_size: once; v_call: TRBV6-6; j_call: TRBJ1-2; cdr3_length: 13; cdr3_nt: TGTGCCAGCAGTCCCGGGACAAGTTATGGCTACACCTTC; cdr3_aa: CASSPGTSYGYTF
d_call: -; clone_size: -; v_call: TRBV7-8; j_call: TRBJ1-1; cdr3_length: 13; cdr3_nt: TGTGCCAGCAGCTTTGGGACTGGCGCTGAAGCTTTCTTT; cdr3_aa: CASSFGTGAEAFF
d_call: TRBD1; clone_size: -; v_call: TRBV5-1; j_call: TRBJ2-7; cdr3_length: 15; cdr3_nt: TGCGCCAGCAGCTCGACCGGGACAGGACTCTACGAGCAGTACTTC; cdr3_aa: CASSSTGTGLYEQYF
d_call: TRBD2; clone_size: -; v_call: TRBV6-5; j_call: TRBJ2-5; cdr3_length: 16; cdr3_nt: TGTGCCAGCAGTTACTCGGGACTAGCGGTACAAGAGACCCAGTACTTC; cdr3_aa: CASSYSGLAVQETQYF
d_call: -; clone_size: -; v_call: TRBV7-2; j_call: TRBJ1-5; cdr3_length: 13; cdr3_nt: TGTGCCAGCAGCCCGTACGGGGGTCAGCCCCAGCATTTT; cdr3_aa: CASSPYGGQPQHF
d_call: -; clone_size: -; v_call: TRBV30; j_call: TRBJ2-2; cdr3_length: 13; cdr3_nt: TGTGCCTTACGGGACAAGAACACCGGGGAGCTGTTTTTT; cdr3_aa: CALRDKNTGELFF
d_call: -; clone_size: once; v_call: TRBV15; j_call: TRBJ2-7; cdr3_length: 18; cdr3_nt: TGTGCCACCAGCAGAGATCACCCCGCAGGGCGATTAGACGTCGAGCAGTACTTC; cdr3_aa: CATSRDHPAGRLDVEQYF
d_call: -; clone_size: few; v_call: TRBV4-3; j_call: TRBJ1-2; cdr3_length: 14; cdr3_nt: TGCGCCAGCAGCCTAAGCCCAGGGTCCTATGGCTACACCTTC; cdr3_aa: CASSLSPGSYGYTF
d_call: -; clone_size: few; v_call: TRBV7-3; j_call: TRBJ2-1; cdr3_length: 13; cdr3_nt: TGTGCCAGCAGCTTAACGTTCTATAATGAGCAGTTCTTC; cdr3_aa: CASSLTFYNEQFF
d_call: -; clone_size: few; v_call: TRBV2; j_call: TRBJ1-4; cdr3_length: 12; cdr3_nt: TGTGCCAGCACATCAACTAATGAAAAACTGTTTTTT; cdr3_aa: CASTSTNEKLFF
d_call: -; clone_size: -; v_call: TRBV18; j_call: TRBJ2-2; cdr3_length: 15; cdr3_nt: TGTGCCAGCTCACCGGCCGGGAGAGGAACCGGGGAGCTGTTTTTT; cdr3_aa: CASSPAGRGTGELFF
d_call: TRBD1; clone_size: -; v_call: TRBV7-9; j_call: TRBJ2-6; cdr3_length: 19; cdr3_nt: TGTGCCAGCAGCTTAGCGCGACAGGGGGCCAACTCTGGGGCCAACGTCCTGACTTTC; cdr3_aa: CASSLARQGANSGANVLTF
d_call: -; clone_size: -; v_call: TRBV4-1; j_call: TRBJ1-1; cdr3_length: 14; cdr3_nt: TGCGCCAGCAGCCAAGTAGGCAGGGACACTGAAGCTTTCTTT; cdr3_aa: CASSQVGRDTEAFF
d_call: -; clone_size: few; v_call: TRBV7-9; j_call: TRBJ1-2; cdr3_length: 15; cdr3_nt: TGTGCCAGCAGCTTAGTCGCAGGGCCTAACTATGGCTACACCTTC; cdr3_aa: CASSLVAGPNYGYTF
d_call: TRBD1; clone_size: -; v_call: TRBV7-2; j_call: TRBJ1-3; cdr3_length: 16; cdr3_nt: TGTGCCAGCAGCTTAGTGGGGACAGGGAAAGGGAACACCATATATTTT; cdr3_aa: CASSLVGTGKGNTIYF
d_call: -; clone_size: few; v_call: TRBV5-6; j_call: TRBJ2-1; cdr3_length: 15; cdr3_nt: TGTGCCAGCAGCTTTGATTGGGGGCCGAACAATGAGCAGTTCTTC; cdr3_aa: CASSFDWGPNNEQFF
d_call: -; clone_size: -; v_call: TRBV7-9; j_call: TRBJ2-1; cdr3_length: 13; cdr3_nt: TGTGCCAGCAGCTTATCTACGGGGTCTGAGCAGTTCTTC; cdr3_aa: CASSLSTGSEQFF
d_call: TRBD1; clone_size: -; v_call: TRBV5-4; j_call: TRBJ2-7; cdr3_length: 14; cdr3_nt: TGTGCCAGCAGTACCACGGGACAGGTTTACGAGCAGTACTTC; cdr3_aa: CASSTTGQVYEQYF
d_call: -; clone_size: -; v_call: TRBV7-9; j_call: TRBJ2-7; cdr3_length: 13; cdr3_nt: TGTGCCAGCAGCTTTCCATCAGCCTACGAGCAGTACTTC; cdr3_aa: CASSFPSAYEQYF
d_call: -; clone_size: -; v_call: TRBV11-2; j_call: TRBJ2-5; cdr3_length: 14; cdr3_nt: TGTGCCAGCAGCTCATACACCTCCGGAGGGACCCAGTACTTC; cdr3_aa: CASSSYTSGGTQYF